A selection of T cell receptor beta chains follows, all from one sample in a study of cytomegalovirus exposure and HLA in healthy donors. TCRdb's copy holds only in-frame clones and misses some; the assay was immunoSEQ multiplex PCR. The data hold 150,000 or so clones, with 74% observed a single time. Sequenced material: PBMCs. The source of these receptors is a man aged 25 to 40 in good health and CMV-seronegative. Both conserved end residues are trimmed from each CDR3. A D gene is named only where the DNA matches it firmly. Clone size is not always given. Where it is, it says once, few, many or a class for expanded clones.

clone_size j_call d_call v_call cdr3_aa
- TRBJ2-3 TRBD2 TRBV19 ASTEAGGADTQY
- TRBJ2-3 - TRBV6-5 ASRGHGTDTQY
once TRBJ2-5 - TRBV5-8 ASSLGNRQETQY
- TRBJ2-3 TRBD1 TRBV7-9 ASSPNPGTGVTDTQY
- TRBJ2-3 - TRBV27 ASSLLKQLDTQY
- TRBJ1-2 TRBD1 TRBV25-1 ASSFSGTGAGGYT
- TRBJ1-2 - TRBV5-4 ASKIGGIGADNYGYT
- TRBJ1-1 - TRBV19 ASSTGSEAF
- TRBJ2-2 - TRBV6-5 ASRTQAYTGELF
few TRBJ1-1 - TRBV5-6 ASSLGLRNTEAF
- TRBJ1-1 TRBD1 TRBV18 ASSPRTGGNTEAF
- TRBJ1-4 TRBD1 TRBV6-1 ASRPTGGVEKLF
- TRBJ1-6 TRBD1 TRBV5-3 ARSSNRDRVYAYNSPLH
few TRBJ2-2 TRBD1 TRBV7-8 ASRAGTDNTGELF
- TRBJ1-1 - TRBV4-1 ASSQGSEGNTEAF
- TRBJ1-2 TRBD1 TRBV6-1 ASNLGTVYGYT
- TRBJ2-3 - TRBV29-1 SVPTSPDTQY
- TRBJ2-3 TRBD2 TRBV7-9 ASSPGKRSGGAEDTQY
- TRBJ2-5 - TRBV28 ASSPWRQETQY
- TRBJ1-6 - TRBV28 ASGGLTNSPLH
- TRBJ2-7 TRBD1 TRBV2 ASRLGTGQQY
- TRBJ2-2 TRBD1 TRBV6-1 ASDPTGGATGELF
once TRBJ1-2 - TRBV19 ASSITGGVRPHGYT
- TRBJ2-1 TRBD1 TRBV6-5 ASSPRGGPGEQF
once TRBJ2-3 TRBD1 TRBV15 ATSRPGQGRPDTQY
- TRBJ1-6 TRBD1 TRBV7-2 ASRRDRAVSPLH
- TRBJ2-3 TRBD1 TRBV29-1 SVYNRDRDSTDTQY
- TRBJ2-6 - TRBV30 AQASGANVLT
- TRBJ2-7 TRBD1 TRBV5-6 ASSTGTGWTEQY
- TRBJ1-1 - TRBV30 AWSVGDYNTEAF
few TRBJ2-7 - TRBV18 ASSLPSHEQY
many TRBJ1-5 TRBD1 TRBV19 ASSSQGINQPQH
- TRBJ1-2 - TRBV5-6 ASSWWGDPNYGYT
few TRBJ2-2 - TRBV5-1 ASSLWDSGELF
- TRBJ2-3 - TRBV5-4 ASSLNYRDTQY
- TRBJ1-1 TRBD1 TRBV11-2 ASSYRDRGLTEAF
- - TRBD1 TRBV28 ASTQFGTAYEQY
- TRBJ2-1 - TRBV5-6 ASSFIAVYNEQF
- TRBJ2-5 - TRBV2 ASRDMDYQETQY
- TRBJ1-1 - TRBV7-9 ASSLAQGTEAF
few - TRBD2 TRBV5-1 ASSSLAGGSSYEQY
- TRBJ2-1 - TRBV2 ASTLQIPRGEQF
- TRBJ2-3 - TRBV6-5 ASSYYSSTDTQY
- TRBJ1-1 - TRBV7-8 ASSAAGGGHTEAF
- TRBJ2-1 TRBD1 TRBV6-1 ASSVFGTGSYNEQF
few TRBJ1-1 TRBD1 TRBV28 ASSPLRQGNTEAF
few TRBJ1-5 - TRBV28 ASSPQGRGISNQPQH
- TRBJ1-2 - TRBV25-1 ASSEYGEQGVHGYT
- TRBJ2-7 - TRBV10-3 AISDPRTYEQY
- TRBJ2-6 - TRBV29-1 SVGAPSGANVLT